The 31 T cell receptor beta chains below come from one sample, sequenced in a study of human T cells and chemical hapten exposure. Time point defined: pre-sensitization, week 0. Treatment described: therapeutic diphenylcyclopropenone sensitization with weekly scalp DPC. In TCRdb, the RACE reads were re-called with MiXCR into one record per CDR3 protein. This table has some 74,000 distinct CDR3 sequences, 11% to 15% appearing once. The source was whole blood, collected in connection with sensitization to the hapten diphenylcyclopropenone (DPC). The receptor set was obtained from a woman in her forties or fifties with alopecia areata. Some clones in this sample may be carry-over from other donors' samples.

This clonotype was picked up a small number of times. The chain has TRBV10-2 and TRBJ2-5; D is undetermined. The germline V gene encodes CDR1 WSHSY and CDR2 SAAADI. There are 13 residues in the CDR3. V was trimmed by 1 base and J by 6 bases, leaving 9 bases between them. The DNA for the CDR3 is TGCGCCAGCAGTGAGTTCCCAAGGCAGACCCAGTACTTC. It is translated as CASSEFPRQTQYF.

This chain joins TRBV5-1 and TRBJ2-5, with 7 bases aligning to TRBD2. Germline CDR1 reads SGHRS; CDR2 reads YFSETQ. The CDR3 sequence is 14 residues long. Unmatched junction bases numbered 6, after V lost 4 bases and J lost 3 bases. For the CDR3, the DNA is TGCGCCAGCAGCGGCGGGGGTTTTGAAGAGACCCAGTACTTC. It specifies CASSGGGFEETQYF.

The chain recombines TRBV5-4 with TRBJ1-1; 7 bases are a match to TRBD1. After removal of 4 bases from V and 6 bases from J, the junction contained 9 bases not matched to a gene. There are 14 residues in the CDR3. Germline CDR1 is SGHNT and CDR2 is YYREEE (reference sequence). Here the CDR3 reads CASSKETGYSEAFF. The CDR3 coding sequence is TGTGCCAGCAGCAAAGAGACAGGGTATTCTGAAGCTTTCTTT.

This clonotype was observed a few times. This chain uses TRBV11-2 with TRBJ2-7, with 7 nucleotides matching TRBD1. Germline values: CDR1 SGHAT, CDR2 FQNNGV. CDR3 length equals 15 residues. The trim removed 4 bases at V and 3 bases at J, leaving 9 bases unmatched. The CDR3 DNA reads TGTGCCAGCAGCTCTATCCGGGACAGAGACTACGAGCAGTACTTC. It yields the protein CASSSIRDRDYEQYF.

This chain links TRBV24-1 with TRBJ2-1; 9 nucleotides match TRBD2. The V segment lost 8 bases and the J segment 0 bases; nucleotides outside the gene matches: 10. This CDR3 spans 17 amino acids. CDR1 and CDR2 (germline): KGHDR, SFDVKD. CDR3 nucleotide sequence: TGTGCCACCAAACAGCGGGAGGACCAGACCTCCTACAATGAGCAGTTCTTC. This codes for CATKQREDQTSYNEQFF.

This clonotype was found a few times. The chain has TRBV12-3 or TRBV12-4 and TRBJ1-5; 10 positions agree with TRBD1. Trimming cost V 4 bases and J 0 bases; bases outside gene matches: 6. The CDR3 has 17 amino acids. The CDR3 here is CASSSGQGRFSNQPQHF. CDR3 coding DNA: TGTGCCAGCAGTTCGGGACAGGGGAGGTTTAGCAATCAGCCCCAGCATTTT.

This clonotype was counted at least ten times. The gene calls are TRBV5-5 and TRBJ1-3, with no clear D. Looked up from germline, CDR1 is SGHKS and CDR2 is YYEKEE (reference sequence). V lost 0 bases to trimming and J lost 6 bases, with 7 bases between them. There are 13 residues in the CDR3. The DNA of the CDR3 is TGTGCCAGCAGCTTGGCCGCCTCAAACACCATATATTTT. This gives the protein CASSLAASNTIYF.

The gene calls are TRBV29-1 and TRBJ1-1, with D unclear. Germline V lookup: CDR1 SQVTM, CDR2 ANQGSEA. The CDR3 is made up of 12 amino acids. V was cut by 1 base and J by 3 bases, with 6 bases left in between. The CDR3 sequence: CSVEGGDTEAFF. In DNA form, the CDR3 reads TGCAGCGTTGAAGGGGGAGACACTGAAGCTTTCTTT.

This clonotype was seen a handful of times. The rearrangement links TRBV5-1 to TRBJ1-1, with D hard to call. V was shortened by 4 bases and J by 4 bases, with 11 bases between the two germline ends. CDR3 length: 13 residues. CDR1 SGHRS and CDR2 YFSETQ come from the germline V gene. CDR3 region: CASSPLPGTEAFF. The DNA for the CDR3 is TGCGCCAGCAGCCCACTCCCCGGCACTGAAGCTTTCTTT. The full variable domain, its missing parts supplied by reference TRBV5-1 and TRBJ1-1, is KAGVTQTPRYLIKTRGQQVTLSCSPISGHRSVSWYQQTPGQGLQFLFEYFSETQRNKGNFPGRFSGRQFSNSRSEMNVSTLELGDSALYLCASSPLPGTEAFFGQGTRLTVV.

In its sample, this clonotype was seen many times. This chain joins TRBV6-1 and TRBJ2-7, with 12 positions matching TRBD2. This CDR3 is 15 amino acids long. The germline V gene encodes CDR1 MNHNS and CDR2 SASEGT. Germline trimming cut 5 bases from V and 3 bases from J; bases unmatched to any gene: 5. DNA of the CDR3: TGTGCCAGCAGTCGAGCGACTAGCGGGAGCTACGAGCAGTACTTC. Its translation: CASSRATSGSYEQYF.

This clonotype was seen at least ten times. The rearrangement uses TRBV6-5 and TRBJ1-5; D remains ambiguous. The CDR3 extends over 13 amino acids. The ends were cut back, 4 bases at V and 5 bases at J, with 9 bases in the middle. The germline CDR1 and CDR2 sequences are MNHEY and SVGAGI. CDR3: CASSLTGDQPQHF. CDR3 DNA sequence: TGTGCCAGCAGTTTAACTGGTGATCAGCCCCAGCATTTT.

The chain combines TRBV11-2 with TRBJ1-2; 7 nucleotides line up with TRBD1. Germline V gives CDR1 SGHAT, CDR2 FQNNGV. V was clipped by 5 bases and J by 7 bases; unmatched bases: 7. The CDR3 sequence is 13 residues long. CDR3 sequence: CASSPIAGGGYTF. CDR3 coding DNA: TGTGCCAGCAGCCCGATCGCAGGGGGTGGCTACACCTTC.

This clonotype was counted a few times. CDR3 DNA: TGTGCCAGCAGAGAGACAGCTAACTATGGCTACACCTTC. Protein product: CASRETANYGYTF. The V call is TRBV28, the J call TRBJ1-2, with TRBD1 as a possible D gene (5 bases). In germline, CDR1 is MDHEN, CDR2 SYDVKM. The CDR3 has 13 amino acids. The V end was cut by 6 bases, the J end by 0 bases, with 8 bases between.

This clonotype was counted a few times. The chain joins TRBV29-1 to TRBJ2-5; 15 nucleotides line up with TRBD2. Trimming cost V 7 bases and J 4 bases; bases outside gene matches: 7. CDR1 and CDR2 (germline): SQVTM, ANQGSEA. This CDR3 spans 15 amino acids. The chain's CDR3 is CSARTSGRVGETQYF. CDR3 nucleotides: TGCAGCGCTCGGACTAGCGGGAGGGTAGGAGAGACCCAGTACTTC.

The chain links TRBV27 to TRBJ2-7; no definite D call. V was clipped by 6 bases and J by 2 bases, with 20 bases between them. Germline loops: CDR1 MNHEY, CDR2 SMNVEV (reference sequence). CDR3 length: 16 residues. CDR3 sequence: CASRPGRRKTPYEQYF. The CDR3 coding sequence is TGTGCCAGCAGGCCCGGTCGGCGGAAAACGCCCTACGAGCAGTACTTC.

This clonotype appeared a few times. The CDR3 nucleotides are TGTGCCAGCAGCGTAGAGGCGGCCCCTTGGAATGAGCAGTTCTTC. Its protein is CASSVEAAPWNEQFF. The rearrangement links TRBV9 to TRBJ2-1; D not resolved. The length of the CDR3 is 15 residues. V was shortened by 0 bases and J by 7 bases, with 14 bases between the two germline ends. CDR1 and CDR2 from the germline V gene are SGDLS and YYNGEE.

This clonotype was counted at least ten times. The V gene is TRBV25-1, the J gene TRBJ2-2, with 11 bases that match TRBD2. V shed 3 bases and J 4 bases; nucleotides not matched to a gene: 7. The CDR3 extends over 17 amino acids. CDR1 MGHDK and CDR2 SYGVNS come from the germline V gene. The CDR3, as DNA: TGTGCCAGCAGTGAGTCGAGACTAGCGGGACTCACCGGGGAGCTGTTTTTT. Its translation: CASSESRLAGLTGELFF.

The V gene is TRBV5-4, the J gene TRBJ2-4; TRBD1 matches at 12 bases. CDR1 is SGHNT and CDR2 is YYREEE in the germline V gene (reference sequence). This CDR3 spans 16 amino acids. With 3 bases clipped from V and 6 bases from J, the junction kept 7 bases outside the gene matches. Here the CDR3 reads CASSSRDRGRGNIQYF. CDR3 nucleotide sequence: TGTGCCAGCAGCTCCCGGGACAGGGGGCGCGGAAACATTCAGTACTTC.

The V and J genes are TRBV7-9 and TRBJ2-7; tentatively, D is TRBD1 or TRBD2 (5 bases each). V was shortened by 4 bases and J by 3 bases, with 16 bases between the two germline ends. The CDR3 consists of 15 residues. The germline gives CDR1 SEHNR, CDR2 FQNEAQ (reference sequence). The CDR3 loop is CASSSELGRYYEQYF. CDR3 coding DNA: TGTGCCAGCAGCTCGGAGCTGGGACGGTACTACGAGCAGTACTTC.

The chain joins TRBV30 to TRBJ2-1, with D uncertain. The CDR3 loop spans 12 amino acids. In germline, CDR1 is GTSNPN, CDR2 SVGIG (reference sequence). V was shortened by 0 bases and J by 0 bases, with 0 bases between the two germline ends. The CDR3 DNA follows: TGTGCCTGGAGTGTCTCCTACAATGAGCAGTTCTTC. Translating gives CAWSVSYNEQFF.

The V call is TRBV3-1, the J call TRBJ1-1, with no clear D. Germline CDR1 LGHDT, CDR2 YNNKEL (reference sequence). With 1 base removed from V and 3 bases from J, the gap between germline ends came to 9 bases. This CDR3 region has 14 residues. In nucleotides, the CDR3 is TGTGCCAGCAGCCAAGTTTTAAGGGACACTGAAGCTTTCTTT. Translation gives CASSQVLRDTEAFF.

This clonotype was found a few times. V is TRBV20-1 and J is TRBJ2-7, with 7 bases lining up with TRBD1. CDR3 length equals 15 residues. With V trimmed by 2 bases and J by 3 bases, 10 bases remained unmatched. Germline values: CDR1 DFQATT, CDR2 SNEGSKA (reference sequence). The CDR3 loop reads CSARPKGQFNYEQYF. In DNA form, the CDR3 reads TGCAGTGCTAGACCGAAGGGACAGTTTAACTACGAGCAGTACTTC.

A word on this clonotype: An end of the junction does not agree with germline; a read error may underlie this. The chain links TRBV29-1 to TRBJ2-7; no reliable D call. This CDR3 contains 14 residues. Germline V CDR1 and CDR2: SQVTM, ANQGSEA. The CDR3 DNA is TGCAGCGTTGAATATGCGTCTCAGTCCTCCGAGCAGTACTTC. This gives the protein CSVEYASQSSEQYF.

Many counts were recorded for this clonotype. The V call is TRBV7-6, the J call TRBJ2-1; 10 positions agree with TRBD2. The CDR3 contains 14 residues. Germline V CDR1 and CDR2: SGHVS, FNYEAQ. V trimming: 5 bases; J trimming: 7 bases; junction bases outside the gene matches: 5. The CDR3: CASSHAGLANEQFF. In DNA, the CDR3 is TGTGCCAGCAGCCACGCGGGACTAGCGAATGAGCAGTTCTTC.

The gene calls are TRBV11-2 and TRBJ2-5; 8 positions match TRBD2. This CDR3 is 17 amino acids long. The germline CDR1 and CDR2 sequences are SGHAT and FQNNGV. The junction had 16 bases not matched to a gene; V was cut back by 8 bases and J by 2 bases. In nucleotides, the CDR3 is TGTGCCAGCCGGCGGGCGGTCGGACTAGCAGATCAAGAGACCCAGTACTTC. This codes for CASRRAVGLADQETQYF.

This clonotype was observed at least ten times. The chain has TRBV20-1 and TRBJ2-1; 9 nucleotides agree with TRBD2. V lost 3 bases to trimming and J lost 1 base; unmatched junction nucleotides: 19. The CDR3 extends over 20 amino acids. The germline V gene encodes CDR1 DFQATT and CDR2 SNEGSKA (reference sequence). CDR3 loop: CSASPRASGMGLGSYNEQFF. For the CDR3, the DNA is TGCAGTGCTAGTCCCCGAGCTAGCGGGATGGGTCTTGGTTCCTACAATGAGCAGTTCTTC.

This clonotype came up a few times. The V and J genes are TRBV28 and TRBJ2-7, with D maybe TRBD1 (6 bases). Germline V gene lookup returns CDR1 MDHEN and CDR2 SYDVKM. V gave up 6 bases and J gave up 3 bases, with 12 bases separating them. This CDR3 has 13 residues. The CDR3 region has the DNA TGTGCCAGCAGGTCTCAGGGGTACTACGAGCAGTACTTC. Translated, it gives CASRSQGYYEQYF.

This clonotype was picked up many times. The chain employs TRBV20-1 and TRBJ1-2; unclear D gene. Germline-derived CDR1 and CDR2 are DFQATT and SNEGSKA (reference sequence). CDR3 length: 9 amino acids. Trimming cost V 0 bases and J 8 bases, with 1 base left between them. The CDR3 coding sequence is TGCAGTGCTAGAGACGGCTACACCTTC. Encoded protein: CSARDGYTF.

This clonotype appeared many times. V is TRBV7-9 and J is TRBJ2-3; D not certain. The V end lost 0 bases, the J end lost 5 bases, and 0 bases lay between the germline ends. The CDR3 length is 11 residues. CDR1 and CDR2 (germline): SEHNR, FQNEAQ (reference sequence). This chain's CDR3 is CASSLADTQYF. The CDR3 nucleotides are TGTGCCAGCAGCTTAGCAGATACGCAGTATTTT. Full variable domain (missing parts from reference TRBV7-9 and TRBJ2-3): DTGVSQNPRHKITKRGQNVTFRCDPISEHNRLYWYRQTLGQGPEFLTYFQNEAQLEKSRLLSDRFSAERPKGSFSTLEIQRTEQGDSAMYLCASSLADTQYFGPGTRLTVL.

This sequence joins TRBV21-1 and TRBJ2-1; TRBD2, as called in the table, went unchecked against the DNA. TRBV21-1 counts as a pseudogene. The CDR3 has 17 residues. The CDR3 spells CASSRAEREGPYNEQFF. DNA of the CDR3: TGTGCCAGCAGCCGTGCTGAGCGGGAGGGGCCCTACAATGAGCAGTTCTTC.

Only a few counts were recorded for this clonotype. This chain connects TRBV15 to TRBJ1-2; TRBD1 matches at 7 bases. Germline CDR1 is LNHNV and CDR2 is YYDKDF (reference sequence). V dropped 3 bases and J dropped 5; count of bases not matched to a gene: 9. CDR3 length: 15 amino acids. This chain's CDR3 is CATSRGDSRSYGYTF. In nucleotides, the CDR3 is TGTGCCACCAGCAGGGGGGACAGCCGATCTTATGGCTACACCTTC.